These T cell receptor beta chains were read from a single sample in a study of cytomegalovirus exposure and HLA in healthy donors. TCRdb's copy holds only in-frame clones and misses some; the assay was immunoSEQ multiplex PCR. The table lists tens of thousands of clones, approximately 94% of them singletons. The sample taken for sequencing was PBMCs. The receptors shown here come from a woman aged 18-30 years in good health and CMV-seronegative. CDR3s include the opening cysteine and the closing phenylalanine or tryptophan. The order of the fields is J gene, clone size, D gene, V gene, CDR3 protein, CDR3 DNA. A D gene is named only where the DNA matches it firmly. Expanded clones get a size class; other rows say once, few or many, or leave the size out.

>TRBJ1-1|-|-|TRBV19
CASSMVGSNTEAFF
TGTGCCAGTAGTATGGTTGGCAGTAACACTGAAGCTTTCTTT
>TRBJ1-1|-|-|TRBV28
CASKSPGGGFATEAFF
TGTGCCAGCAAGTCGCCTGGCGGTGGGTTCGCCACTGAAGCTTTCTTT
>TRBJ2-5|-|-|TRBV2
CASRAQEETQYF
TGTGCCAGCAGAGCTCAAGAAGAGACCCAGTACTTC
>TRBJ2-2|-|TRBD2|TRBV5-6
CASSSGLAGAPGELFF
TGTGCCAGCAGTTCCGGACTAGCGGGAGCACCCGGGGAGCTGTTTTTT
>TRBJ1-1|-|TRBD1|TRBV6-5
CASTLGGVGYTEAFF
TGTGCCAGCACCCTAGGGGGCGTAGGATACACTGAAGCTTTCTTT
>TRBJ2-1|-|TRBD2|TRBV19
CASSRSSGGGYNEQFF
TGTGCCAGTAGTAGATCTAGCGGGGGGGGTTACAATGAGCAGTTCTTC
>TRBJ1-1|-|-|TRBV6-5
CASSYSIHYEAFF
TGTGCCAGCAGTTACTCGATACATTATGAAGCTTTCTTT
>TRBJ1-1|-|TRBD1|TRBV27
CASSPGQGNTEAFF
TGTGCCAGCAGTCCAGGACAGGGGAACACTGAAGCTTTCTTT
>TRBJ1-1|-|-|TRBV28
CASSLSSKGTEAFF
TGTGCCAGCAGTTTATCCTCAAAGGGGACTGAAGCTTTCTTT
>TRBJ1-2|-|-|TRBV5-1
CASSLEGEGYTF
TGCGCCAGCAGCTTGGAAGGGGAAGGCTACACCTTC
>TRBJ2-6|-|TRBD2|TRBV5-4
CASSPTIAGGSDGANVLTF
TGTGCCAGCAGCCCTACTATAGCGGGAGGGTCCGATGGGGCCAACGTCCTGACTTTC
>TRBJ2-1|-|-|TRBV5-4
CASSLEVHSSYNEQFF
TGTGCCAGCAGCTTGGAAGTGCACAGCTCCTACAATGAGCAGTTCTTC
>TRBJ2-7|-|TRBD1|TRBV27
CASSSYWIGQGVYEQYF
TGTGCCAGCAGTTCATACTGGATTGGACAGGGTGTTTACGAGCAGTACTTC
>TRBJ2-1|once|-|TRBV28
CASSYQGPPYNEQFF
TGTGCCAGCAGTTATCAGGGGCCACCTTACAATGAGCAGTTCTTC
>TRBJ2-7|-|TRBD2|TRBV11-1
CASAATSGSSYEQYF
TGTGCCAGCGCCGCTACTAGCGGGAGCTCCTACGAGCAGTACTTC
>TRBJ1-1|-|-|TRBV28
CASSSLGGANTEAFF
TGTGCCAGCAGTTCCCTTGGTGGGGCGAACACTGAAGCTTTCTTT
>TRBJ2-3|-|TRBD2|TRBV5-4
CATTSGRVRTDTQYF
TGTGCCACTACTAGCGGGAGGGTGCGAACAGATACGCAGTATTTT
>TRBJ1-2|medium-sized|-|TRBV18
CASSSDSGYTF
TGTGCCAGCTCCTCGGACAGTGGCTACACCTTC
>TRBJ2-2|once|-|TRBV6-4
CASRQQGAGELFF
TGTGCCAGCAGGCAACAGGGTGCCGGGGAGCTGTTTTTT
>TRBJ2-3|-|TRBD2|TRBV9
CASSVIAGAGTDTQYF
TGTGCCAGCAGCGTAATAGCGGGGGCCGGGACAGATACGCAGTATTTT
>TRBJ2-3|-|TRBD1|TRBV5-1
CASSLRTGGTDTQYF
TGCGCCAGCAGCTTGCGGACAGGTGGCACAGATACGCAGTATTTT
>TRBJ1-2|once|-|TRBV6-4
CASSDSRAQGYGYTF
TGTGCCAGCAGTGACTCGAGGGCACAAGGCTATGGCTACACCTTC
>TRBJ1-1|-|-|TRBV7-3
CASSKQEGTEAFF
TGTGCCAGCAGCAAACAGGAGGGCACTGAAGCTTTCTTT
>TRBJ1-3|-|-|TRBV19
CASKRGGTGNTIYF
TGTGCCAGTAAAAGAGGAGGAACTGGAAACACCATATATTTT
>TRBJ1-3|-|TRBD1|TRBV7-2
CASSLKGQGLDTIYF
TGTGCCAGCAGCTTAAAAGGACAGGGTTTGGACACCATATATTTT
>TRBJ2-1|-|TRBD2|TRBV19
CASSSMTSGSNEQFF
TGTGCCAGTAGCTCGATGACTAGCGGGAGCAATGAGCAGTTCTTC
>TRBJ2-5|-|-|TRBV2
CASTQGWQETQYF
TGTGCCAGCACTCAGGGTTGGCAAGAGACCCAGTACTTC
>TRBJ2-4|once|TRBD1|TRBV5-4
CASSLDGQGLAKNIQYF
TGTGCCAGCAGCTTGGATGGACAGGGCTTAGCCAAAAACATTCAGTACTTC
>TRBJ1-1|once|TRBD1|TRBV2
CASSEQGAAEAFF
TGTGCCAGCAGTGAACAGGGGGCCGCTGAAGCTTTCTTT
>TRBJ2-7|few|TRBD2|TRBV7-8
CASSPSRGVYEQYF
TGTGCCAGCAGTCCATCGCGGGGGGTCTACGAGCAGTACTTC
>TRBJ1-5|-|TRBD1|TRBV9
CASSDRQGANQPQHF
TGTGCCAGCAGCGATCGACAGGGGGCTAATCAGCCCCAGCATTTT
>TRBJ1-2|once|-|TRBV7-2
CASSPGGRGRGYGYTF
TGTGCCAGCAGCCCCGGCGGCAGGGGTCGGGGTTATGGCTACACCTTC
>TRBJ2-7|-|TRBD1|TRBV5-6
CASSPGDRGSEQYF
TGTGCCAGCAGCCCGGGGGACAGGGGATCCGAGCAGTACTTC
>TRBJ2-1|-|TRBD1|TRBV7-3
CASSPGDRGHNYNEQFF
TGTGCCAGCAGCCCAGGGGACAGGGGACACAATTACAATGAGCAGTTCTTC
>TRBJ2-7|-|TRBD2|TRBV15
CATSRSWAGVLEQYF
TGTGCCACCAGCAGATCATGGGCGGGGGTCTTGGAGCAGTACTTC
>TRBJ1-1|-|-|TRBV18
CASSPGEGNTEAFF
TGTGCCAGCTCACCCGGGGAGGGGAACACTGAAGCTTTCTTT
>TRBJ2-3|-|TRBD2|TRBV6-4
CASSEGLGASDTQYF
TGTGCCAGCAGTGAGGGACTAGGGGCCTCAGATACGCAGTATTTT
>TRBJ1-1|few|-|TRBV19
CASSIQDSGTEAFF
TGTGCCAGTAGTATCCAGGATAGTGGCACTGAAGCTTTCTTT
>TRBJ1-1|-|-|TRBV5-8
CASSLLQGLNTEAFF
TGTGCCAGCAGCCTGCTCCAGGGACTAAACACTGAAGCTTTCTTT
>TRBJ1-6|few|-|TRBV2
CASRYYNSPLHF
TGTGCCAGCAGATACTATAACTCGCCCCTCCACTTT
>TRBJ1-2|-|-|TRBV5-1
CASSSGQFNYGYTF
TGCGCCAGCAGCTCTGGACAGTTTAACTATGGCTACACCTTC
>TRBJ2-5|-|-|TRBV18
CASSPPGPAGGQYF
TGTGCCAGCTCACCCCCCGGCCCAGCAGGTGGCCAGTACTTC
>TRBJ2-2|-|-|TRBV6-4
CASRAIRDTGELFF
TGTGCCAGCAGAGCGATCAGGGACACCGGGGAGCTGTTTTTT
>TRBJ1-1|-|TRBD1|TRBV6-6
CASSDSGRGVTEAFF
TGTGCCAGCAGTGACTCCGGCAGGGGGGTCACTGAAGCTTTCTTT
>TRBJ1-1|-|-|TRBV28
CASSRERGVAGNTEAFF
TGTGCCAGCAGCCGAGAGCGGGGAGTTGCGGGGAACACTGAAGCTTTCTTT
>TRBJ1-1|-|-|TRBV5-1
CASSLYREGTEAFF
TGCGCCAGCAGCTTGTACCGGGAAGGCACTGAAGCTTTCTTT
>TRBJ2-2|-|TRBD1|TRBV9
CASSRTGRAGELFF
TGTGCCAGCAGCCGGACAGGGCGGGCCGGGGAGCTGTTTTTT
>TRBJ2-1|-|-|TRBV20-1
CSASTYLGQFF
TGCAGTGCTTCGACCTACCTAGGGCAGTTCTTC
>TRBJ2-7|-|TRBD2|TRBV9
CASSVGGEGYEQYF
TGTGCCAGCAGCGTAGGCGGGGAGGGGTACGAGCAGTACTTC
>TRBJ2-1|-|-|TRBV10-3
CAISESRGSSYNEQFF
TGTGCCATCAGTGAGTCGAGAGGCAGTTCCTACAATGAGCAGTTCTTC
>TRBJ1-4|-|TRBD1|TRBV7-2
CASSPLQGAGGEKLFF
TGTGCCAGCAGCCCACTACAGGGGGCGGGTGGGGAAAAACTGTTTTTT
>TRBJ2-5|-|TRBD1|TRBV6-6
CASSSDRGQETQYF
TGTGCCAGCAGTTCGGACAGGGGGCAAGAGACCCAGTACTTC
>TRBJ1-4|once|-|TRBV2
CASSELTANEKLFF
TGTGCCAGCAGTGAATTGACAGCTAATGAAAAACTGTTTTTT